Following are 32 T cell receptor beta chains from one sample sequenced in a study of cytomegalovirus exposure and HLA in healthy donors. Use of 60 Vbeta and 13 Jbeta primers characterized the PCR. Assay: immunoSEQ multiplex PCR; the TCRdb copy retains only in-frame clones and omits some. The sample consists of 100,000 to 150,000 clones, approximately 82% of them appearing once. The material sequenced was PBMCs. All receptors come from a female donor in good health and CMV-seronegative.

This chain joins TRBV5-3 and TRBJ1-6; D not resolved. TRBV5-3 is noted as an ORF with a role that remains uncertain. The CDR3 is 13 amino acids. V lost 6 bases and J 9 bases, leaving 13 bases between the germline ends. The CDR3 nucleotides read TGTGCCAGAACCCGCGGTACCGGTTCACCCCTCCACTTT. Translating gives CARTRGTGSPLHF.

V is TRBV6-1 and J is TRBJ1-6; D perhaps matches TRBD1 (6 bases). Germline CDR1 reads MNHNS; CDR2 reads SASEGT. This CDR3 is built from 14 residues. V lost 8 bases to trimming and J lost 7 bases, with 15 bases between them. The CDR3 sequence is CASSTAQGNSPLHF. Written as DNA, the CDR3 is TGTGCCAGCTCAACGGCCCAGGGGAATTCACCCCTCCACTTT.

This clone has only a few counts. V usage is TRBV4-3 and J usage is TRBJ1-4; possible D gene TRBD1, 6 bases. CDR1 is LGHNA, CDR2 YSLEER, per germline. The CDR3 sequence is 17 residues long. With 0 bases removed from V and 2 bases from J, the gap between germline ends came to 13 bases. Here the CDR3 DNA reads TGCGCCAGCAGCCAAGATCCGCAGGGGAGCACTAATGAAAAACTGTTTTTT. Translating it yields CASSQDPQGSTNEKLFF.

This clone was picked up a small number of times. The chain has TRBV4-3 and TRBJ1-1; no definite D call. The CDR3 contains 15 residues. Trimming took off 0 bases at V and 1 base at J, with 9 bases between the two ends. The germline CDR1 and CDR2 sequences are LGHNA and YSLEER. For the CDR3, the DNA is TGCGCCAGCAGCCAAGACGGCCGGGGGAACACTGAAGCTTTCTTT. This translates into CASSQDGRGNTEAFF.

The J gene is TRBJ2-2, the V gene TRBV4-1, with D unclear. CDR1 is MGHRA and CDR2 is YSYEKL in the germline V gene. The ends were cut back, 2 bases at V and 7 bases at J, with 8 bases in the middle. The CDR3 has 13 amino acids. CDR3 nucleotides: TGCGCCAGCAGCCAATTTGGCGGCGGGGAGCTGTTTTTT. Amino acids: CASSQFGGGELFF.

This chain joins TRBV27 and TRBJ2-4; 14 bases fit TRBD2. Trimming at V came to 5 bases and at J to 0 bases, leaving 12 bases not matched to a gene. In germline, CDR1 is MNHEY, CDR2 SMNVEV (reference sequence). This CDR3 has 20 amino acids. As DNA, the CDR3 is TGTGCCAGCAGTCAGGGAGGGACTAGCGGGAGCGACCTAGCCAAAAACATTCAGTACTTC. Protein sequence: CASSQGGTSGSDLAKNIQYF.

This chain connects TRBV9 to TRBJ2-6; a possible D gene is TRBD2 (5 bases). Germline CDR1 SGDLS, CDR2 YYNGEE. The CDR3 extends over 16 amino acids. Trimming removed 2 bases from V and 2 bases from J, with 11 bases in between. The chain's CDR3 is CASSVGSFAGANVLTF. CDR3 DNA sequence: TGTGCCAGCAGCGTGGGGAGTTTCGCTGGGGCCAACGTCCTGACTTTC.

The chain couples TRBV5-1 to TRBJ2-5, with unresolved D. CDR3 size: 15 residues. Germline loops: CDR1 SGHRS, CDR2 YFSETQ. V was trimmed by 4 bases and J by 2 bases, leaving 15 bases between them. In DNA form, the CDR3 reads TGCGCCAGCAGCCCTATGGGCGCCGGACAAGAGACCCAGTACTTC. It codes for CASSPMGAGQETQYF.

The chain uses TRBV6-1 and TRBJ2-5, with a possible D match to TRBD2 (6 bases). The germline V and J ends were trimmed by 6 bases and 1 base, with 15 bases remaining between them. This CDR3 has 15 residues. Germline-derived CDR1 and CDR2 are MNHNS and SASEGT. The CDR3 loop is CASRAGTGLQETQYF. As DNA, the CDR3 is TGTGCCAGCAGGGCGGGGACCGGACTCCAAGAGACCCAGTACTTC.

The chain joins TRBV9 to TRBJ1-2; 10 positions match TRBD1. After removal of 4 bases from V and 4 bases from J, the junction contained 4 bases not matched to a gene. The germline V gene encodes CDR1 SGDLS and CDR2 YYNGEE. The CDR3 has 14 amino acids. The CDR3 is CASSSRDRGYGYTF. DNA of the CDR3: TGTGCCAGCAGCTCCCGGGACAGGGGCTATGGCTACACCTTC.

This clone was observed a single time. The V and J genes are TRBV27 and TRBJ1-5; D unresolved. This CDR3 is 13 amino acids long. V was trimmed by 4 bases and J by 11 bases, leaving 15 bases between them. Germline-derived CDR1 and CDR2 are MNHEY and SMNVEV (reference sequence). The CDR3 loop is CASSSSGEISQHF. For the CDR3, the DNA is TGTGCCAGCAGTTCCTCCGGGGAAATTTCCCAGCATTTT.

The chain couples TRBV4-3 to TRBJ2-3, with a tentative D call TRBD2 (5 bases). V gave up 4 bases and J gave up 5 bases, with 13 bases separating them. The CDR3 loop spans 14 amino acids. The germline gives CDR1 LGHNA, CDR2 YSLEER. The DNA of the CDR3 is TGCGCCAGCAGCCTAGCGTTACCCGGAGATACGCAGTATTTT. It encodes CASSLALPGDTQYF.

The J gene is TRBJ2-1, the V gene TRBV2; 8 bases line up with TRBD2. The CDR3 sequence is 11 residues long. Unmatched junction bases numbered 3, after V lost 7 bases and J lost 10 bases. Germline lookup yields CDR1 SNHLY and CDR2 FYNNEI. The DNA of the CDR3 is TGTGCCAGCACCGAGCGGGGGGAGCAGTTCTTC. Translating it yields CASTERGEQFF.

This clone was counted a few times. This chain connects TRBV5-4 to TRBJ1-3, with D possibly TRBD1 on 5 matching bases. Germline CDR1 reads SGHNT; CDR2 reads YYREEE (reference sequence). This CDR3 is 14 amino acids long. The ends were cut back, 0 bases at V and 8 bases at J, with 12 bases in the middle. This chain's CDR3 is CASSLGREKDTIYF. The CDR3 DNA reads as TGTGCCAGCAGCTTGGGCAGGGAAAAAGACACCATATATTTT.

The chain employs TRBV19 and TRBJ2-7; D is perhaps TRBD2 (6 bases). This CDR3 region has 15 residues. Germline V CDR1 and CDR2: LNHDA, SQIVND (reference sequence). The ends were cut back, 6 bases at V and 3 bases at J, with 18 bases in the middle. CDR3 amino acids: CASSRGTGPVYEQYF. The CDR3 nucleotides are TGTGCCAGTAGCCGCGGGACGGGGCCTGTCTACGAGCAGTACTTC.

This chain joins TRBV15 and TRBJ2-1, with D possibly matching TRBD2 (6 bases). The CDR3 spans 16 residues. Germline-derived CDR1 and CDR2 are LNHNV and YYDKDF (reference sequence). The germline V and J ends were trimmed by 0 bases and 8 bases, with 17 bases remaining between them. CDR3 in DNA: TGTGCCACCAGCAGAGATAAGGGACTTTCCCAGGATGAGCAGTTCTTC. Translating gives CATSRDKGLSQDEQFF.

Here the CDR3 DNA reads TGTGCCAGCAGTTACTCACGGACAGGGGGGTTGTTGCCCCAGCATTTT. Translating it yields CASSYSRTGGLLPQHF. The J gene is TRBJ1-5, the V gene TRBV6-5, with 10 bases identical to TRBD1. J gave up 9 bases and V 0 bases, and 8 bases lay outside the gene matches. Germline-derived CDR1 and CDR2 are MNHEY and SVGAGI. The CDR3 covers 16 residues.

This clone was seen only a few times. The chain uses TRBV9 and TRBJ2-5, with 9 bases matching TRBD1. The CDR3 has 14 amino acids. The germline V gene encodes CDR1 SGDLS and CDR2 YYNGEE. Trimming removed 3 bases from V and 2 bases from J; junction bases left unmatched: 2. CDR3 bases: TGTGCCAGCAGCGCCGGACAGGGGCAAGAGACCCAGTACTTC. Protein: CASSAGQGQETQYF.

V gene TRBV7-2 combines with J gene TRBJ1-4, with 9 bases aligning to TRBD1. The J segment lost 4 bases and the V segment lost 4 bases, leaving 1 base of the junction unmatched. The CDR3 is 14 amino acids. Germline CDR1 SGHTA, CDR2 FQGNSA. The CDR3 nucleotides are TGTGCCAGCAGCTCGGACAGGGGTAATGAAAAACTGTTTTTT. Translating gives CASSSDRGNEKLFF.

The rearrangement links TRBV4-1 to TRBJ2-7, with 12 positions matching TRBD2. The CDR3 loop spans 17 amino acids. Trimming cost V 1 base and J 0 bases; bases outside gene matches: 4. CDR1 is MGHRA and CDR2 is YSYEKL in the germline V gene. The CDR3 bases are TGCGCCAGCAGCCAAGCCCTGACTAGCGGGAGCTCCTACGAGCAGTACTTC. Protein: CASSQALTSGSSYEQYF.

The V and J genes are TRBV28 and TRBJ1-1; D gene uncertain. The CDR3 extends over 12 amino acids. V lost 11 bases and J 0 bases, leaving 10 bases between the germline ends. CDR1 and CDR2 (germline): MDHEN, SYDVKM. Here the CDR3 DNA reads TGTGCCTCCTCGGGGATGAACACTGAAGCTTTCTTT. Its protein product is CASSGMNTEAFF.

The chain links TRBV27 to TRBJ2-7, with unresolved D. CDR1 is MNHEY, CDR2 SMNVEV, per germline (reference sequence). V was cut by 6 bases and J by 5 bases, with 14 bases left in between. There are 13 residues in the CDR3. In DNA, the CDR3 is TGTGCCAGCAGACGAGGTAGTGGTGACGAGCAGTACTTC. Its protein product is CASRRGSGDEQYF.

V and J are TRBV6-5 and TRBJ2-5, with D maybe TRBD1 (6 bases). This CDR3 region has 13 residues. Trimming cost V 4 bases and J 4 bases, with 10 bases left between them. CDR1 is MNHEY and CDR2 is SVGAGI in the germline V gene. The CDR3 loop reads CASSWDTTETQYF. CDR3 coding DNA: TGTGCCAGCAGTTGGGACACGACAGAGACCCAGTACTTC.

The rearrangement joins TRBV5-4 to TRBJ2-5, with D unclear. Germline lookup yields CDR1 SGHNT and CDR2 YYREEE (reference sequence). Trimming took 5 bases from V and 4 from J, leaving 12 bases between them. This CDR3 has 13 residues. CDR3 coding DNA: TGTGCCAGCAGAGATGGTCGAGGAGAGACCCAGTACTTC. Its translation: CASRDGRGETQYF.

Regarding this clone: One end of the junction does not line up with germline, which may come from a read error. Different DNA sequences within this sample yield the same CDR3. The CDR3 DNA reads TGCAGCGTTGCGGGGGGGGATGGAAACACTGAAGCCTTCTTT. Its translation is CSVAGGDGNTEAFF. J is TRBJ1-1 and V is TRBV29-1; D may be TRBD1 (5 bases). This CDR3 spans 14 amino acids. The germline CDR1 and CDR2 sequences are SQVTM and ANQGSEA.

This clone was seen a few times. The CDR3 DNA is TGTGCCAGCAGCTCAACAGGGCCCCCGAATGAAAAACTGTTTTTT. This encodes CASSSTGPPNEKLFF. This chain joins TRBV7-2 and TRBJ1-4; perhaps TRBD1 as D (6 bases). The CDR3 length is 15 residues. CDR1 SGHTA and CDR2 FQGNSA come from the germline V gene. The ends were cut back, 4 bases at V and 5 bases at J, with 14 bases in the middle.

The V call is TRBV15, the J call TRBJ2-7, with D perhaps TRBD1 (6 bases). From germline, CDR1 is LNHNV and CDR2 YYDKDF (reference sequence). This CDR3 is 14 amino acids long. Trimming removed 1 base from V and 2 bases from J, with 9 bases in between. The CDR3 sequence: CATSRARGPYEQYF. In nucleotides, the CDR3 is TGTGCCACCAGCAGAGCCAGGGGCCCCTACGAGCAGTACTTC.

V and J are TRBV7-9 and TRBJ2-7; D uncertain. V was clipped by 0 bases and J by 4 bases, with 19 bases between them. The CDR3 length is 17 residues. Germline values: CDR1 SEHNR, CDR2 FQNEAQ (reference sequence). The CDR3 DNA sequence: TGTGCCAGCAGCTTAGCAAAGACTCCTAACACCCTTTACGAGCAGTACTTC. It codes for CASSLAKTPNTLYEQYF.

The chain combines TRBV4-1 with TRBJ2-5; 13 nucleotides match TRBD2. After removal of 4 bases from V and 5 bases from J, the junction contained 4 bases not matched to a gene. CDR1 is MGHRA and CDR2 is YSYEKL in the germline V gene. The CDR3 contains 15 residues. The CDR3 reads CASSLGLAGMETQYF. CDR3 coding DNA: TGCGCCAGCAGCCTGGGACTAGCGGGAATGGAGACCCAGTACTTC.

With regard to this clone: One end of the junction is discordant with germline, which a read error may explain. V gene TRBV5-1 combines with J gene TRBJ2-1; 10 bases line up with TRBD2. This CDR3 region has 15 residues. CDR1 is SGHRS and CDR2 is YFSETQ in the germline V gene. The chain's CDR3 is CASRLGLANYNEQFF. CDR3 nucleotide sequence: TGCGCCAGCAGGTTGGGACTAGCGAACTACAATGAGCAGTTCTTC.

Only a few counts were recorded for this clone. The CDR3 bases are TGTGCCAGCAGTTTTTCTGCTCGGGGCAATCAGCCCCAGCATTTT. Translation gives CASSFSARGNQPQHF. The V and J genes are TRBV28 and TRBJ1-5; D remains unclear. V dropped 3 bases and J dropped 2 bases, with 11 bases sitting between them. Germline CDR1 and CDR2: MDHEN and SYDVKM. CDR3 size: 15 residues.

The gene calls are TRBV4-3 and TRBJ2-5, with TRBD2 matching over 13 bases. The junction had 8 bases not matched to a gene; V was cut back by 0 bases and J by 4 bases. The CDR3 extends over 18 amino acids. Germline loops: CDR1 LGHNA, CDR2 YSLEER. Here the CDR3 reads CASSQDQTSGRAGETQYF. The CDR3 region has the DNA TGCGCCAGCAGCCAAGATCAAACTAGCGGGAGGGCTGGAGAGACCCAGTACTTC.